These 4 T cell receptor beta chains came from one sample sequenced in a study of cytomegalovirus exposure and HLA in healthy donors. Both 60 Vbeta primers and 13 Jbeta primers went into the PCR. This table comes from immunoSEQ multiplex PCR, and its TCRdb copy is limited to in-frame clones, with some not included. The sample lists 140,000 to 150,000 clones; about 80% were seen once. The source material was PBMCs. These receptors were obtained from a woman between 18 and 30 years old in good health and CMV-seropositive.

This clone was detected only once. V and J are TRBV27 and TRBJ1-6, with 8 bases fitting TRBD1. The junction had 4 bases not matched to a gene; V was cut back by 3 bases and J by 6 bases. The CDR3 has 15 residues. The germline V gene encodes CDR1 MNHEY and CDR2 SMNVEV (reference sequence). The CDR3 spells CASSFGTGANSPLHF. The CDR3 DNA reads as TGTGCCAGCAGTTTCGGGACAGGTGCTAATTCACCCCTCCACTTT.

In this sample, this clone turned up once. The gene calls are TRBV5-1 and TRBJ1-4; 8 nucleotides align to TRBD1. The CDR3 is made up of 15 amino acids. Germline lookup yields CDR1 SGHRS and CDR2 YFSETQ. Losses at the gene ends were 4 bases for V and 7 bases for J; bases not matched to a gene: 9. The CDR3 nucleotides are TGCGCCAGCAGCCGCGGGACAGGTTCGAGTGAAAAACTGTTTTTT. Protein sequence: CASSRGTGSSEKLFF.

The chain employs TRBV4-1 and TRBJ1-1; possible D gene TRBD1, 6 bases. V shed 7 bases and J shed 1 base, with 16 bases lying between them. The CDR3 consists of 15 residues. CDR1 and CDR2 from the germline V gene are MGHRA and YSYEKL. The CDR3 loop reads CASTTKGGTNTEAFF. The CDR3 DNA reads as TGCGCCAGCACCACCAAGGGGGGGACGAACACTGAAGCTTTCTTT.

The rearrangement links TRBV28 to TRBJ1-2, with 10 bases aligning to TRBD1. The CDR3 has 13 amino acids. CDR1 and CDR2 from the germline V gene are MDHEN and SYDVKM. Unmatched junction bases numbered 5, after V lost 6 bases and J lost 7 bases. CDR3 protein: CASSRTGGIGYTF. The CDR3 DNA reads TGTGCCAGCAGCCGGACAGGGGGTATTGGCTACACCTTC.